One and the same sample provided the 16 T cell receptor beta chains below, sequenced in a study of cytomegalovirus exposure and HLA in healthy donors. Profiled with immunoSEQ multiplex PCR; TCRdb holds only in-frame clones, not every one. The sample yields some 200,000 clones, roughly 86% seen once. The source material was PBMCs. These receptors were obtained from a man aged 25 to 40 in good health and CMV-seropositive.

The rearrangement uses TRBV5-1 and TRBJ2-2; D gene unclear. This CDR3 is built from 13 residues. Trimming pared 0 bases from V and 10 bases from J, leaving 10 bases between. Germline values: CDR1 SGHRS, CDR2 YFSETQ. The CDR3 DNA is TGCGCCAGCAGCTTGGTTGACCCCGCGGAGCTGTTTTTT. It translates to CASSLVDPAELFF.

This chain connects TRBV5-1 to TRBJ1-6, with D perhaps matching TRBD1 (5 bases). Germline CDR1 is SGHRS and CDR2 is YFSETQ. The ends were cut back, 0 bases at V and 5 bases at J, with 6 bases in the middle. The CDR3 contains 14 residues. CDR3 in amino acids: CASSLGQNNSPLHF. As DNA, the CDR3 is TGCGCCAGCAGCTTGGGACAGAATAATTCACCCCTCCACTTT. Filled out from reference TRBV5-1 and TRBJ1-6, the complete variable domain reads KAGVTQTPRYLIKTRGQQVTLSCSPISGHRSVSWYQQTPGQGLQFLFEYFSETQRNKGNFPGRFSGRQFSNSRSEMNVSTLELGDSALYLCASSLGQNNSPLHFGNGTRLTVT.

The rearrangement joins TRBV27 to TRBJ1-1; D remains unclear. V was clipped by 5 bases and J by 6 bases, with 19 bases between them. The germline V gene encodes CDR1 MNHEY and CDR2 SMNVEV (reference sequence). The CDR3 totals 15 residues. In nucleotides, the CDR3 is TGTGCCAGCAGTCCCTTAGGTACAGTCGGGGCTGAAGCTTTCTTT. It specifies CASSPLGTVGAEAFF.

Only one count was recorded for this clone. The rearrangement links TRBV6-4 to TRBJ2-1, with 10 nucleotides matching TRBD1. The V and J ends lost 2 bases and 5 bases, in that order; junction bases with no gene match: 3. The CDR3 contains 15 residues. The V gene's germline CDR1 is MRHNA and CDR2 SNTAGT. CDR3 residues: CASSDPGTGDNEQFF. The DNA for the CDR3 is TGTGCCAGCAGTGACCCCGGGACAGGGGACAATGAGCAGTTCTTC.

The rearrangement joins TRBV5-4 to TRBJ1-4; D unclear. The CDR3 covers 12 residues. The V end was cut by 7 bases, the J end by 7 bases, with 11 bases between. Germline V gene lookup returns CDR1 SGHNT and CDR2 YYREEE (reference sequence). CDR3 in amino acids: CASAAGSEKLFF. As DNA, the CDR3 is TGTGCCAGCGCAGCGGGCAGTGAAAAACTGTTTTTT.

The rearrangement uses TRBV6-1 and TRBJ1-1; D remains ambiguous. CDR1 is MNHNS, CDR2 SASEGT, per germline. The CDR3 has 13 residues. Between the trimmed V and J ends, which lost 6 bases and 1 base, there was a span of 9 bases. DNA for the CDR3: TGTGCCAGCAGAAGGACGGAGAACACTGAAGCTTTCTTT. As protein: CASRRTENTEAFF.

This clone was seen a handful of times. The chain joins TRBV19 to TRBJ1-5; D is possibly TRBD1 (5 bases). There are 16 residues in the CDR3. From germline, CDR1 is LNHDA and CDR2 SQIVND (reference sequence). V shed 0 bases and J shed 6 bases, with 15 bases lying between them. The CDR3 DNA sequence: TGTGCCAGTAGTATAGATCTCCAGGGAGGTACTCAGCCCCAGCATTTT. This gives the protein CASSIDLQGGTQPQHF.

This chain links TRBV7-9 with TRBJ1-2; tentatively, D is TRBD1 (5 bases). The germline V gene has CDR1 SEHNR and CDR2 FQNEAQ (reference sequence). This CDR3 has 16 residues. Trimming cost V 7 bases and J 3 bases, with 21 bases left between them. The CDR3 bases are TGTGCCAGCAACAATGACGGGGCCGGAGGTCACTATGGCTACACCTTC. Translation: CASNNDGAGGHYGYTF.

This clone was seen only once. The rearrangement uses TRBV4-1 and TRBJ2-7; weak D call: TRBD1 (5 bases). CDR1 and CDR2 from the germline V gene are MGHRA and YSYEKL. The V and J ends lost 4 bases and 1 base respectively, with 8 bases between them. The CDR3 loop spans 13 amino acids. The CDR3: CASSLRQSYEQYF. The CDR3 coding sequence is TGCGCCAGCAGCCTAAGACAGTCCTACGAGCAGTACTTC.

The rearrangement joins TRBV4-3 to TRBJ2-1; TRBD2 aligns across 11 bases. From germline, CDR1 is LGHNA and CDR2 YSLEER. J was trimmed by 13 bases and V by 3 bases; bases with no gene match: 11. The CDR3 spans 15 residues. The DNA of the CDR3 is TGCGCCAGCAGCCAGGGGACTAGCGGAGGGGGGGTACAGTTCTTC. Translation gives CASSQGTSGGGVQFF.

This chain links TRBV5-6 with TRBJ1-5; D not certain. V was shortened by 0 bases and J by 6 bases, with 4 bases between the two germline ends. The germline V gene encodes CDR1 SGHDT and CDR2 YYEEEE. This CDR3 region has 12 residues. The CDR3 here is CASSLGSQPQHF. The CDR3 DNA sequence: TGTGCCAGCAGCTTGGGGAGTCAGCCCCAGCATTTT.

Only one count was recorded for this clone. V gene TRBV5-4 combines with J gene TRBJ1-6, with 9 positions matching TRBD1. V trimming: 4 bases; J trimming: 8 bases; junction bases outside the gene matches: 7. The CDR3 sequence is 15 residues long. Germline CDR1 SGHNT, CDR2 YYREEE (reference sequence). The CDR3 here is CASSLLGQGHSPLHF. CDR3 sequence (DNA): TGTGCCAGCAGCCTACTCGGACAGGGGCATTCACCCCTCCACTTT.

The chain uses TRBV18 and TRBJ1-5; D might be TRBD1 (5 bases). Trimming stripped 5 bases from V and 3 bases from J, with 14 bases between. The CDR3 runs to 15 residues. The germline V gene encodes CDR1 KGHSH and CDR2 LQKENI. CDR3 protein: CASSTQGEVNQPQHF. The CDR3 nucleotides read TGTGCCAGCTCAACCCAGGGTGAAGTCAATCAGCCCCAGCATTTT.

The chain has TRBV6-5 and TRBJ2-7, with TRBD2 matching over 8 bases. The ends lost 6 bases at V and 3 bases at J; junction bases unmatched: 4. The CDR3 has 13 amino acids. From germline, CDR1 is MNHEY and CDR2 SVGAGI. The CDR3 here is CASSLTSGYEQYF. The CDR3 nucleotides are TGTGCCAGCAGCCTCACTAGCGGCTACGAGCAGTACTTC.

The V call is TRBV5-1, the J call TRBJ1-2, with D perhaps matching TRBD1 (5 bases). The CDR3 runs 13 residues. Germline-derived CDR1 and CDR2 are SGHRS and YFSETQ. V was clipped by 5 bases and J by 5 bases, with 13 bases between them. CDR3 residues: CASSSGTEYGYTF. The CDR3 nucleotides read TGCGCCAGCAGTTCCGGGACTGAATATGGCTACACCTTC.

CDR3 nucleotides: TGCGCCAGCAGCCAAGTACCCCCTCGGTCAGATAGCAATCAGCCCCAGCATTTT. Amino acids: CASSQVPPRSDSNQPQHF. The chain carries TRBV4-1 and TRBJ1-5; D is undetermined. Looked up from germline, CDR1 is MGHRA and CDR2 is YSYEKL. V was pared by 1 base and J by 0 bases, with 16 bases between. The CDR3 covers 18 residues.